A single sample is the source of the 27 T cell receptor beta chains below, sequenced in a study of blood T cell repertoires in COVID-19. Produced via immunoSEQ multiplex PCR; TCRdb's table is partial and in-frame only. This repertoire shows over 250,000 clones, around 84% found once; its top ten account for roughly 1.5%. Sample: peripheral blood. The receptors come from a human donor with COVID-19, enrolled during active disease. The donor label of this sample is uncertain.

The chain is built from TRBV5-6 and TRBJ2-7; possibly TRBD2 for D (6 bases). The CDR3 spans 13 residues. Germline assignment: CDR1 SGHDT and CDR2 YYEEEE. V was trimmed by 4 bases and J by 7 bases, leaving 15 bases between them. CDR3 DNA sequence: TGTGCCAGCAGCCTGGGACTCCCCCAAGAGCAGTACTTC. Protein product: CASSLGLPQEQYF. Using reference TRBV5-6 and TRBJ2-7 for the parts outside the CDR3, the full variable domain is DAGVTQSPTHLIKTRGQQVTLRCSPKSGHDTVSWYQQALGQGPQFIFQYYEEEERQRGNFPDRFSGHQFPNYSSELNVNALLLGDSALYLCASSLGLPQEQYFGPGTRLTVT.

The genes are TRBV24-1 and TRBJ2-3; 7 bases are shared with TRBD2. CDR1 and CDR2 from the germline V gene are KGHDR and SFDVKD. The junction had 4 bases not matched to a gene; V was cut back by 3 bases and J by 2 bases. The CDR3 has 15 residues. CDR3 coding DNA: TGTGCCACCAGTGATCTGGCGGGAGACACAGATACGCAGTATTTT. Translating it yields CATSDLAGDTDTQYF.

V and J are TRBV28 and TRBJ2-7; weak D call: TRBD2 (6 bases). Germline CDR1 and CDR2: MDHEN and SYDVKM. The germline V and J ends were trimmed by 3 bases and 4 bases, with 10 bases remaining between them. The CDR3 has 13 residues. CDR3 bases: TGTGCCAGCAGTTTCGGGACTTCTTACGAGCAGTACTTC. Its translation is CASSFGTSYEQYF.

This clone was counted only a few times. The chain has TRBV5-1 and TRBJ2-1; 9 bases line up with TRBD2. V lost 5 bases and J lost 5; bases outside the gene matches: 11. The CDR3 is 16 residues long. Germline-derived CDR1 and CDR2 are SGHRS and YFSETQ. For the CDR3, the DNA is TGCGCCAGCAGACAATCAGCGGGAGGAGGCGACAATGAGCAGTTCTTC. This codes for CASRQSAGGGDNEQFF.

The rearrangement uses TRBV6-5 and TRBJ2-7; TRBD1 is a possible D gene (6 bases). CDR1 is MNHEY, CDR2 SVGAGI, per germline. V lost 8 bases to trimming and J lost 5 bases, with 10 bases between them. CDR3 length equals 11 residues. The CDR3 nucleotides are TGTGCCAGCCCTAAGGGGGACGAGCAGTACTTC. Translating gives CASPKGDEQYF.

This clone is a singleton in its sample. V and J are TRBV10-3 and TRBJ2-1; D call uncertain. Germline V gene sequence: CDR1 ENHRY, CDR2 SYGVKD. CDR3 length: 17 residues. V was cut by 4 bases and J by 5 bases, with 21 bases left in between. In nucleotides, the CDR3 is TGTGCCATCAGTGGGGCCACTTCTCGACGCGAAAACAATGAGCAGTTCTTC. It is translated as CAISGATSRRENNEQFF.

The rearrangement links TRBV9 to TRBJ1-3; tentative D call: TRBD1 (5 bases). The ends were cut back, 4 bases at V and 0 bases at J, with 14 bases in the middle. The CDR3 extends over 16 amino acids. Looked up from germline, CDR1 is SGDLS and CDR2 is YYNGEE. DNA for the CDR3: TGTGCCAGCAGCCCGACACCAGGGATCTCTGGAAACACCATATATTTT. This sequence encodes CASSPTPGISGNTIYF.

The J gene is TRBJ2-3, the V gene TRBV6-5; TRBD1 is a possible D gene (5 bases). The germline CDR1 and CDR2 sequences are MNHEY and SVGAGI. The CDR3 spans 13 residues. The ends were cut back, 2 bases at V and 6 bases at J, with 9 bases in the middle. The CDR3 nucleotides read TGTGCCAGCAGTTACCTTAACAGGGATACGCAGTATTTT. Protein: CASSYLNRDTQYF.

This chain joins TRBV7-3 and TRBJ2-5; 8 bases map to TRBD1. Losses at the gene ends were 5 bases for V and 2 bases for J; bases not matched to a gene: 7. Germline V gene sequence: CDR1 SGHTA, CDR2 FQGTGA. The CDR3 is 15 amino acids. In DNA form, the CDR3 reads TGTGCCAGCAGCCGGGCTGGGACAGGACAAGAGACCCAGTACTTC. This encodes CASSRAGTGQETQYF.

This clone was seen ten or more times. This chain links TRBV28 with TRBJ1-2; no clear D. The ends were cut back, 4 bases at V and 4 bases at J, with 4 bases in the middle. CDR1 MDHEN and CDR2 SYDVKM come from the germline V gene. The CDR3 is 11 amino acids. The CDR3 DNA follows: TGTGCCAGCAGTTCTCGCTATGGCTACACCTTC. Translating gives CASSSRYGYTF.

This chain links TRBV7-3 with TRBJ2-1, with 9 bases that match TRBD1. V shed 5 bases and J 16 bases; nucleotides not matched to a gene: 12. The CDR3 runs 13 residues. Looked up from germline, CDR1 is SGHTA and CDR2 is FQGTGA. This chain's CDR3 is CASSRNVDRGIFF. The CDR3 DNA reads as TGTGCCAGCAGCCGAAACGTCGACAGGGGGATATTCTTC.

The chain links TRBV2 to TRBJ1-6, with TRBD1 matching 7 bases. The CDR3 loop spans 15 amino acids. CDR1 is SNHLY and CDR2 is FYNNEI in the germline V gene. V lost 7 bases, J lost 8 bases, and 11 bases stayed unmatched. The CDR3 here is CASILQGDLDSPLHF. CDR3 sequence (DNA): TGTGCCAGCATTCTCCAGGGGGACCTTGATTCACCCCTCCACTTT.

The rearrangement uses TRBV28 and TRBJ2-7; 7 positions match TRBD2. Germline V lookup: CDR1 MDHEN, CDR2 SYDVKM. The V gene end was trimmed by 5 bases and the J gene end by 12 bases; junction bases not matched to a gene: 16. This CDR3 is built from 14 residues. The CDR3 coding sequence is TGTGCCAGCAGTGCTAGCGGTTCCATCCACGCGGGGTACTTC. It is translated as CASSASGSIHAGYF.

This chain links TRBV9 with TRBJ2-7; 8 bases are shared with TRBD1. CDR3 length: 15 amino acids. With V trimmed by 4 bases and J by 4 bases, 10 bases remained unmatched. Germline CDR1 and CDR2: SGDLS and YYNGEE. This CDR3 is CASSLAGGGAYEQYF. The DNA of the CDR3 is TGTGCCAGCAGCCTTGCAGGGGGCGGGGCGTACGAGCAGTACTTC.

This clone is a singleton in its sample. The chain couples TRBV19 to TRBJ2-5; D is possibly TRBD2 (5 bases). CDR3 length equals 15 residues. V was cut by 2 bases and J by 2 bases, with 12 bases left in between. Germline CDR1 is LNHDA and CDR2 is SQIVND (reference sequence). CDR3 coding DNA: TGTGCCAGTAGTATATTGTCGGGGAAACAAGAGACCCAGTACTTC. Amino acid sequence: CASSILSGKQETQYF.

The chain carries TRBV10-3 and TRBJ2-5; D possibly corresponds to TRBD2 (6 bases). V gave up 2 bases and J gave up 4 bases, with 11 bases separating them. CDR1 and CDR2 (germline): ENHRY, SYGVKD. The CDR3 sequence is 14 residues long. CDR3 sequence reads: CAISEEGGGETQYF. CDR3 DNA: TGTGCCATCAGTGAGGAGGGAGGAGGAGAGACCCAGTACTTC.

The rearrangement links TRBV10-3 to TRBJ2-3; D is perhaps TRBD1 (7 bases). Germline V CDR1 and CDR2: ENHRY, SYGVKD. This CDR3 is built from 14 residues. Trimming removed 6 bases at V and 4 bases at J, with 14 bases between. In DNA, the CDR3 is TGTGCCATCAGAAACAGGGGAGGCCCAGATACGCAGTATTTT. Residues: CAIRNRGGPDTQYF.

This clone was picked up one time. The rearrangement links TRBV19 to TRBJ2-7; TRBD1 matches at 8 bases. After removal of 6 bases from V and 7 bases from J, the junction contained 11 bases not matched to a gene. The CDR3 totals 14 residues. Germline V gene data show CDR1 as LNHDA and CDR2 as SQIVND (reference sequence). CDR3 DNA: TGTGCCAGTAGCATGGGACAGGTTGGTAGGGAGCAGTACTTC. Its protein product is CASSMGQVGREQYF.

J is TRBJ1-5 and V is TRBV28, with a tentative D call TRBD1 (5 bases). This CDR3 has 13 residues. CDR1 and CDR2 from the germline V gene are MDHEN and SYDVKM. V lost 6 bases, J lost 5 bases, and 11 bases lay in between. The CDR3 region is CASRQGAYQPQHF. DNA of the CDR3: TGTGCCAGCAGGCAGGGTGCCTATCAGCCCCAGCATTTT. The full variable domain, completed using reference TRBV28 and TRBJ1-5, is DVKVTQSSRYLVKRTGEKVFLECVQDMDHENMFWYRQDPGLGLRLIYFSYDVKMKEKGDIPEGYSVSREKKERFSLILESASTNQTSMYLCASRQGAYQPQHFGDGTRLSIL.

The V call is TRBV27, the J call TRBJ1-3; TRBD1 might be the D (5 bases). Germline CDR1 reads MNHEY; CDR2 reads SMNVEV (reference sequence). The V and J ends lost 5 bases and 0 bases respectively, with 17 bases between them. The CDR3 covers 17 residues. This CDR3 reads CASSDSNAGLSGNTIYF. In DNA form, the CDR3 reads TGTGCCAGCAGTGACTCCAACGCGGGACTCTCTGGAAACACCATATATTTT.

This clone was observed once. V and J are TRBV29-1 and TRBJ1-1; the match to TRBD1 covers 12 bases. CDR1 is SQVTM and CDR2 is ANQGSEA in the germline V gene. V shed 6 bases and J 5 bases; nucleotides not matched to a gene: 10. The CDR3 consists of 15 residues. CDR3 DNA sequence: TGCAGCGTGGATACGGGACAGGGGGCTAGGACTGAAGCTTTCTTT. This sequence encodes CSVDTGQGARTEAFF.

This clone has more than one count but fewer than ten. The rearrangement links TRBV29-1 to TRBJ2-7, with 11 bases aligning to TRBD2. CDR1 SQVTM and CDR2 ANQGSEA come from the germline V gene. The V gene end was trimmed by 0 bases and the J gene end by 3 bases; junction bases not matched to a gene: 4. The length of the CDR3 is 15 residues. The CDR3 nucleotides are TGCAGCGTTGAAGATAGCGGGAGGGGGGACTACGAGCAGTACTTC. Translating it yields CSVEDSGRGDYEQYF.

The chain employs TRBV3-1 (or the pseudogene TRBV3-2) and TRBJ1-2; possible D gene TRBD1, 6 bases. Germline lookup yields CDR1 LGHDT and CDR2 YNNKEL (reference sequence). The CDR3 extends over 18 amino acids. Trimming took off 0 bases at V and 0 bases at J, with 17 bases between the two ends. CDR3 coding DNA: TGTGCCAGCAGCCAAGATCTAGGCAGGGGCCTGACTAACTATGGCTACACCTTC. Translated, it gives CASSQDLGRGLTNYGYTF.

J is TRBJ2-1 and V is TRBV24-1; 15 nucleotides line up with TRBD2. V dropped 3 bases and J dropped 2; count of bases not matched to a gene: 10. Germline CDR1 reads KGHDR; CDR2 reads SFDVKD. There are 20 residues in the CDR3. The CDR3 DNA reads TGTGCCACCAGTGATCCACCGGGACTAGCGGGAGGCCCTACCTACAATGAGCAGTTCTTC. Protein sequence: CATSDPPGLAGGPTYNEQFF.

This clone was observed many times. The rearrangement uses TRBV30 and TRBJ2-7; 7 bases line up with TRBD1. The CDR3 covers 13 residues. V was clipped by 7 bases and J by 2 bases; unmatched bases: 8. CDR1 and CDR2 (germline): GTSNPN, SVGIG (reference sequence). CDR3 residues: CASEGQGAYEQYF. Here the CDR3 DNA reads TGTGCCTCCGAAGGGCAGGGGGCCTACGAGCAGTACTTC. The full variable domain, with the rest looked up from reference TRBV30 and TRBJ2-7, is SQTIHQWPATLVQPVGSPLSLECTVEGTSNPNLYWYRQAAGRGLQLLFYSVGIGQISSEVPQNLSASRPQDRQFILSSKKLLLSDSGFYLCASEGQGAYEQYFGPGTRLTVT.

The CDR3 loop is CAWSSQAKQFF. The DNA for the CDR3 is TGTGCCTGGAGTTCGCAGGCGAAGCAGTTCTTC. The chain couples TRBV30 to TRBJ2-1; D is unresolved. Germline lookup yields CDR1 GTSNPN and CDR2 SVGIG (reference sequence). Trimming cost V 2 bases and J 11 bases, with 10 bases left between them. The CDR3 has 11 residues.

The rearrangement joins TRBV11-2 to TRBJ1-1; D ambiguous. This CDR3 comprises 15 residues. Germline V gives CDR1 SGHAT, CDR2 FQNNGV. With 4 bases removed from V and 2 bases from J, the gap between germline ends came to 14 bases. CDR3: CASSSLTGSNTEAFF. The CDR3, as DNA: TGTGCCAGCAGCTCTCTAACCGGGTCTAACACTGAAGCTTTCTTT.